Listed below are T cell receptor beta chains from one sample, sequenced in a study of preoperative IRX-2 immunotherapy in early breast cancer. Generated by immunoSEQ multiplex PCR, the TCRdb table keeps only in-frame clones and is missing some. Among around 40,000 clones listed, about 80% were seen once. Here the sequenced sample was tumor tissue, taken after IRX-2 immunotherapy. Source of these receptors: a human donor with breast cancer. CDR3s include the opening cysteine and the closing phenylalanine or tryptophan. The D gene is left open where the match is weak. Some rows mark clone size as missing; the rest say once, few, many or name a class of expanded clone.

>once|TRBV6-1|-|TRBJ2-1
TGTGCCAGCAGTGAAGCGGACCCCCACCAGGGTGAGCAGTTCTTC
CASSEADPHQGEQFF
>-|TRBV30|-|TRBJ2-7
TGTGCCTGGAGTGTACTCAAGGTAGACGCGGAATCCTACGAGCAGTACTTC
CAWSVLKVDAESYEQYF
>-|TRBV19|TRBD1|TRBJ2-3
TGTGCCAGTGCCGAGGGGCAGGGGGCGAGAGATACGCAGTATTTT
CASAEGQGARDTQYF
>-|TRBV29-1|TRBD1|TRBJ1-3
TGCAGCGTTAGGACAGGGGGCTACGGAAACACCATATATTTT
CSVRTGGYGNTIYF
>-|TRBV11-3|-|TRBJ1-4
TGTGCCAGCAGCTTGGGCCCCTCCGATTCAAATAAACTGTTTTTT
CASSLGPSDSNKLFF
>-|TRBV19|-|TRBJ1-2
TGTGCCAGTAGATCCCCGCCCTACCTCGGGGGCTACACCTTC
CASRSPPYLGGYTF
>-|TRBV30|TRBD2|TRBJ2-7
TGTGCCTGGAGCGGTCCGGGACTAGTTTCCTACGAGCAGTACTTC
CAWSGPGLVSYEQYF
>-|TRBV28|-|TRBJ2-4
TGTGCCAGCAGTTTACACGTTGCGCTAGCCAAAAACATTCAGTACTTC
CASSLHVALAKNIQYF
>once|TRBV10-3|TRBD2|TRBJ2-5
TGTGCCATCAGTGAGGGTCAGGGAGGGCCCCAGTACTTC
CAISEGQGGPQYF
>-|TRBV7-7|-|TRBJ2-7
TGTGCCAGCAGCCCAAACGGGGCCAGGAACTACGAGCAGTACTTC
CASSPNGARNYEQYF
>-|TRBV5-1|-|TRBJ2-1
TGCGCCAGCAGCTTGGTACCGGGGGCCTACAATGAGCAGTTCTTC
CASSLVPGAYNEQFF
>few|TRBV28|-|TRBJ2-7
TGTGCCAGCACCATAGGGGGTCTAGGTGCGGACGAGCAGTACTTC
CASTIGGLGADEQYF
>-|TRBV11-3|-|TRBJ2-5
TGTGCCAGCAGCTTGGGTAGGGTGGGGGAGACCCAGTACTTC
CASSLGRVGETQYF
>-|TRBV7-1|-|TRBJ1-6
TGTGCCAGCAGCTTAGGAGTGGATTCACCCCTCCACTTT
CASSLGVDSPLHF
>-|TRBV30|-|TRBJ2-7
TGTGCCTGGAGTGTCCAGGAGGACTCCTACGAGCAGTACTTC
CAWSVQEDSYEQYF
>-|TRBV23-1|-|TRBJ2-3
TGCGCCAGCAGCCAACCCCTAGCCATCAGCACAGATACGCAGTATTTT
CASSQPLAISTDTQYF
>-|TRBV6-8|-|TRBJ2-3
TGTGCCAGCTTTATTCGGGACACCAACCTTAATACGCAGTATTTT
CASFIRDTNLNTQYF
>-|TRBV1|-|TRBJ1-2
TGCGCCAGCAGCCAAGACGCCACGGAGCCCTATGGCTACACCTTC
CASSQDATEPYGYTF
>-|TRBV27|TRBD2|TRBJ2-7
TGTGCCGGCAAAATACAAAAGGGACTAGCGGGGCCCTACGAGCAGTACTTC
CAGKIQKGLAGPYEQYF
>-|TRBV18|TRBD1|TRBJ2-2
TGTGCCAGCTCACCACTTACAGGGGGTGACACCGGGGAGCTGTTTTTT
CASSPLTGGDTGELFF
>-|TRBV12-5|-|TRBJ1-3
TGTGCCAGTCGATGGTTAGGAAACACCATATATTTT
CASRWLGNTIYF
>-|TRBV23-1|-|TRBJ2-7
TGCGCCAGCAGCTTGGCCCCTGGGGGGTCCTACGAGCAGTACTTC
CASSLAPGGSYEQYF
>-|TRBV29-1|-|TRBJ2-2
TGCAGCGTTGAGGCCGGGGCGATTAACACCGGGGAGCTGTTTTTT
CSVEAGAINTGELFF
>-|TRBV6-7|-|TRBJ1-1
TGTGCCAGCAGGCCCGGACTGAACACTGAAGCTTTCTTT
CASRPGLNTEAFF
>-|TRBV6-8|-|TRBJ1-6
TGTGCCAGCAGTTACCGGGGGCGACACGGCTCCTATAATTCACCCCTCCACTTT
CASSYRGRHGSYNSPLHF
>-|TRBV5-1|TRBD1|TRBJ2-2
TGCGCCAGCAGCTTGCGACAGGGTACCGACGGGGAGCTGTTTTTT
CASSLRQGTDGELFF
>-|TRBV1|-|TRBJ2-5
TGCGCCAGCAGCAACCTCTCAGGGCCTCAAGAGACCCAGTACTTC
CASSNLSGPQETQYF
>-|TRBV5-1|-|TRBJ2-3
TGCGCCAGCAGCTTGGAACCCCCGGGTAGCACAGATACGCAGTATTTT
CASSLEPPGSTDTQYF
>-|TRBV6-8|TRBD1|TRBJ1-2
TGTGCCAGCAGGGGACAGGGGGCGCGAGACTATGGCTACACCTTC
CASRGQGARDYGYTF
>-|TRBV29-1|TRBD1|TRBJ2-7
TGCAGCGTCCAAGGAGGGACAGGGGAAACCTACGAGCAGTACTTC
CSVQGGTGETYEQYF
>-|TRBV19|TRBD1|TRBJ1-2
TGTGCCAGTAGTATAGGGGGACAGACGCGCTACACCTTC
CASSIGGQTRYTF
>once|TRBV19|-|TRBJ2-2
TGTGCCAGTAGTAGCCCTGCGAACACCGGGGAGCTGTTTTTT
CASSSPANTGELFF
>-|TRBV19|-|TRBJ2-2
TGTGCCAGTAGGGGGGGTCTGAACACCGGGGAGCTGTTTTTT
CASRGGLNTGELFF
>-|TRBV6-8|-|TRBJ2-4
TGTGCCAGCAGTTCAGGGGCCAAAAACATTCAGTACTTC
CASSSGAKNIQYF
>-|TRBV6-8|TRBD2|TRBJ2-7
TGTGCCAGCTCACTAGCGGGGGCCTACGAGCAGTACTTC
CASSLAGAYEQYF
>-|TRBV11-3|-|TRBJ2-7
TGTGCCAGCAGCCTCGGTTGGGAGTCCTACGAGCAGTACTTC
CASSLGWESYEQYF
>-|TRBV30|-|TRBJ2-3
TGTGCCTGGAGTGTACGGCCGTCGGGAGCAGATACGCAGTATTTT
CAWSVRPSGADTQYF
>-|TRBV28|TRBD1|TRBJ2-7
TGTGCCAGCAATCTACCGGGACAGGGGTCCTACGAGCAGTACTTC
CASNLPGQGSYEQYF
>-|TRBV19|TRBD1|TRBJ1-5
TGTGCCAGTAGTTCGACGACAGGGGGTAGCAATCAGCCCCAGCATTTT
CASSSTTGGSNQPQHF
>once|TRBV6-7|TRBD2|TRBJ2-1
TGTGCCAGCAGTTTAATGAGCGGGAGTAGCAATGAGCAGTTCTTC
CASSLMSGSSNEQFF
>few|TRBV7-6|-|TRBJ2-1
TGTGCCAGCAGCTCCGACGGACAGAGGAATGAGCAGTTCTTC
CASSSDGQRNEQFF
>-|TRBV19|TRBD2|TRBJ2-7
TGTGCCAGTAGTTCGGCCGGGGGGTCTAGCTCCTACGAGCAGTACTTC
CASSSAGGSSSYEQYF
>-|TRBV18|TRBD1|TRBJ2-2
TGTGCCAGCTCACCACAGGGGACAGGGGTTGACACCGGGGAGCTGTTTTTT
CASSPQGTGVDTGELFF
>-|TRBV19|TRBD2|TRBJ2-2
TGTGCCAGCGGGACTAGCGGGAGGGCCGGGGAGCTGTTTTTT
CASGTSGRAGELFF
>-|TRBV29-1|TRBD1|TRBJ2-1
TGCAGCTTTACAGGGGGAGGTGGGAATGAGCAGTTCTTC
CSFTGGGGNEQFF
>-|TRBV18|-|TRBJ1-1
TGTGCCAGCTCAAGTCGCGAAGGCACTGAAGCTTTCTTT
CASSSREGTEAFF
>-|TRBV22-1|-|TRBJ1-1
TGTGCCAGCAGGGAGGCGGACAGTTCGACAGAAGCTTTCTTT
CASREADSSTEAFF
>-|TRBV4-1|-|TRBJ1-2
TGCGCCAGCAGCCAACCTAGTCGGGGTAAGGCTAACTATGGCTACACCTTC
CASSQPSRGKANYGYTF
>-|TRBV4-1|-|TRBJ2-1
TGCGCCAGCAGCCAATCAAGGGGCTCGGGACCTCGTACAATGAGGCAGTTCTTC
CASSQSRGSGPRTMRQFF
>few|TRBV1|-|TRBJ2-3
TGCGCCAGCAGCCAAGGAAGTTGGGATACGCAGTATTTT
CASSQGSWDTQYF
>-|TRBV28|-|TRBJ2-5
TGTGCCAGCAGCCCGAAGACAGGCCGGGAGACCCAGTACTTC
CASSPKTGRETQYF
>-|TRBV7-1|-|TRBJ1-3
TGTGCCAGCAGCTTAGGACAGCTGAGCTCTGGAAACACCATATATTTT
CASSLGQLSSGNTIYF
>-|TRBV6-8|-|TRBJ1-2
TGTGCCAGCAGTGACTCCGGGACGGCCAGCACCTTC
CASSDSGTASTF
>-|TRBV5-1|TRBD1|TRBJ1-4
TGCGCCAGCAGCTTGGGAATCCTACAGGGGGCAACTAATGAAAAACTGTTTTTT
CASSLGILQGATNEKLFF